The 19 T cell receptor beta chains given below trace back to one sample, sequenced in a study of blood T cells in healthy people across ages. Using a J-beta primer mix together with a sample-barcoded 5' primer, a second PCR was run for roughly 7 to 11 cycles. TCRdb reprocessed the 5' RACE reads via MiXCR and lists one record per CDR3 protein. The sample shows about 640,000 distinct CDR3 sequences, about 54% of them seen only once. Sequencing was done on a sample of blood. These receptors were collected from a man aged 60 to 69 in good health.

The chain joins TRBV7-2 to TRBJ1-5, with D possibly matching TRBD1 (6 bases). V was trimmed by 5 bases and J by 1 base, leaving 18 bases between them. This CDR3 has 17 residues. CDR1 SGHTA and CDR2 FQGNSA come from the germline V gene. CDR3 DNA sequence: TGTGCCAGCAGCCCCCAGGGGTTCAGGAGGAGCAATCAGCCCCAGCATTTT. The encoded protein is CASSPQGFRRSNQPQHF.

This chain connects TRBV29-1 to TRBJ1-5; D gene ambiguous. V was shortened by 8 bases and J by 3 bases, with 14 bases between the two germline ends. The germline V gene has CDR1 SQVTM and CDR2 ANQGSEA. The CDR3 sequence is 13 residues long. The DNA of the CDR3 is TGCAGCTCGGCCCCAGGCCCCAATCAGCCCCAGCATTTT. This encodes CSSAPGPNQPQHF.

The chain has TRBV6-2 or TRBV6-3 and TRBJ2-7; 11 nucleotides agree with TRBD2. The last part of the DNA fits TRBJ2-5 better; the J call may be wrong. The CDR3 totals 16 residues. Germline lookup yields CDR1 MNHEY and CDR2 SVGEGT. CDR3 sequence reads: CASSYSISGGGETQYF. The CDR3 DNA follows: TGTGCCAGCAGTTACTCGATTAGCGGGGGGGGAGAGACCCAGTACTTC.

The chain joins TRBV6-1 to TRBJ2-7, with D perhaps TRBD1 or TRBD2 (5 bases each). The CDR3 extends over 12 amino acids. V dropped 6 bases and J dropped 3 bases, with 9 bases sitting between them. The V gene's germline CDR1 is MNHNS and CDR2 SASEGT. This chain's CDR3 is CASRRDGYEQYF. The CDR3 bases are TGTGCCAGCAGAAGGGACGGCTACGAGCAGTACTTC.

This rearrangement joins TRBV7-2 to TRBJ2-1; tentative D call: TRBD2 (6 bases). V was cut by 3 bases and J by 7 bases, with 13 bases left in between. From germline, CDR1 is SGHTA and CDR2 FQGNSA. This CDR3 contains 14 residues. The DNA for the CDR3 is TGTGCCAGCAGCTTTGGCGGGGCCCGGAATGAGCAGTTCTTC. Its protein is CASSFGGARNEQFF.

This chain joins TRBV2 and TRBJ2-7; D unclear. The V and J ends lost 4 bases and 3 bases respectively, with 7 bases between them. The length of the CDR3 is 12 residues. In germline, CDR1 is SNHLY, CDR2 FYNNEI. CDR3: CASSVLYYEQYF. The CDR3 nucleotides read TGTGCCAGCAGTGTTCTCTACTACGAGCAGTACTTC.

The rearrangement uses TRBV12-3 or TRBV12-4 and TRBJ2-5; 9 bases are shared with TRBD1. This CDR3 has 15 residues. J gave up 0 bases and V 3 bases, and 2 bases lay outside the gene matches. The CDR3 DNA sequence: TGTGCCAGCAGTTTTGACAGGGGGAACCAAGAGACCCAGTACTTC. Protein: CASSFDRGNQETQYF.

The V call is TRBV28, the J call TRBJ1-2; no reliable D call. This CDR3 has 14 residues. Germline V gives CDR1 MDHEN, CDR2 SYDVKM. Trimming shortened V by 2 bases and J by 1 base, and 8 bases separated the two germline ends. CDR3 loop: CASSLRGFNYGYTF. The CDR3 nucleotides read TGTGCCAGCAGTTTAAGAGGGTTTAACTATGGCTACACCTTC.

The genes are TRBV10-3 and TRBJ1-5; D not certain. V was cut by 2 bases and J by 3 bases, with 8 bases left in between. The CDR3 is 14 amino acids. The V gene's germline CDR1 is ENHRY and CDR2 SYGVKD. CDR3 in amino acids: CAISEGRNNQPQHF. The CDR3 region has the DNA TGTGCCATCAGTGAGGGGCGGAACAATCAGCCCCAGCATTTT.

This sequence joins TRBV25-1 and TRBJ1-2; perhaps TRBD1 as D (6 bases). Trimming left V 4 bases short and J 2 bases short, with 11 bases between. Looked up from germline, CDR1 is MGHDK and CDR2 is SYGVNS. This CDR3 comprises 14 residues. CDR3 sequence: CASSVQGGNYGYTF. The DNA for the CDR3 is TGTGCCAGCAGTGTCCAAGGGGGGAACTATGGCTACACCTTC.

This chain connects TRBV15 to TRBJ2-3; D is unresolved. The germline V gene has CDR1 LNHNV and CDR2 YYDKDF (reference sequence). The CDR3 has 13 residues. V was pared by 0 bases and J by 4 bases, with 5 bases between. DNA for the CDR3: TGTGCCACCAGCAGAGACGTCGCAGATACGCAGTATTTT. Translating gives CATSRDVADTQYF.

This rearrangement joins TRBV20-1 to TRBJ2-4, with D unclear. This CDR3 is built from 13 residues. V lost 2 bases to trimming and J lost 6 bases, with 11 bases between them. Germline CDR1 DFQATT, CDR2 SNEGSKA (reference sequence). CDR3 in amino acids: CSARIPTGNIQYF. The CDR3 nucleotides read TGCAGTGCTAGAATCCCGACGGGAAACATTCAGTACTTC.

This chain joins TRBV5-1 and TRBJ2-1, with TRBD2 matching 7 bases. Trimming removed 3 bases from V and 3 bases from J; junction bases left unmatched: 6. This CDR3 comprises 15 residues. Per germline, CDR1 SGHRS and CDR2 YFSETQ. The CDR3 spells CASSSGAGVYNEQFF. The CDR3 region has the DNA TGCGCCAGCAGCTCAGGTGCGGGGGTCTACAATGAGCAGTTCTTC.

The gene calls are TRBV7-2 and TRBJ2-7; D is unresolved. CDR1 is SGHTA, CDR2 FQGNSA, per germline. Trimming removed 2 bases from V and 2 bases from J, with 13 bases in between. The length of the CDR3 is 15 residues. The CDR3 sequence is CASSLLSSGAYEQYF. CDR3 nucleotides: TGTGCCAGCAGCTTACTTTCCAGTGGGGCCTACGAGCAGTACTTC.

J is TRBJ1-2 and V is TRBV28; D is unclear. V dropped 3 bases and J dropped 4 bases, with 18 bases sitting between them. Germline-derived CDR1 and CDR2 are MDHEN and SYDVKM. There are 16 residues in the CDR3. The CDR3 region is CASSFDNPRPPYGYTF. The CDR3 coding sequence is TGTGCCAGCAGTTTCGACAATCCACGACCACCCTATGGCTACACCTTC.

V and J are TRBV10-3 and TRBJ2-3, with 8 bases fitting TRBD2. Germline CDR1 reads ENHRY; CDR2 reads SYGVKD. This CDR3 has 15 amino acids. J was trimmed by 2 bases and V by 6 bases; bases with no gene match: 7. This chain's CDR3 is CAIRAGGENTDTQYF. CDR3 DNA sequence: TGTGCCATCAGGGCCGGGGGGGAAAACACAGATACGCAGTATTTT.

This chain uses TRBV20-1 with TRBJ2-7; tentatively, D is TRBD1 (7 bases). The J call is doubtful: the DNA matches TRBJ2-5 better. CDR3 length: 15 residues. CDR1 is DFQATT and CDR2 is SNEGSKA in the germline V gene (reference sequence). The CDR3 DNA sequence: TGCAGTGCTAGAGATCGCGGCAGGGGGAGGGAGACCCAGTACTTC. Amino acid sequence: CSARDRGRGRETQYF.

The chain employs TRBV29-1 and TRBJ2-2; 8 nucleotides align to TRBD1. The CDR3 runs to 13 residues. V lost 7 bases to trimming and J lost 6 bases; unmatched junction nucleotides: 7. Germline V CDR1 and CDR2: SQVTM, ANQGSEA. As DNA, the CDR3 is TGCAGCGCCGAGGCGACAGGGGCCGGGGAGCTGTTTTTT. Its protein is CSAEATGAGELFF.

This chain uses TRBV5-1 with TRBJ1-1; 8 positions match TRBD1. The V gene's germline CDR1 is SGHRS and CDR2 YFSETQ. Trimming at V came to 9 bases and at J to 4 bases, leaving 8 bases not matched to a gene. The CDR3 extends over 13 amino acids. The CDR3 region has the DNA TGCGCCACCGGACAGGGAACGGGCACTGAAGCTTTCTTT. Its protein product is CATGQGTGTEAFF.